What follows are 7 T cell receptor beta chains derived from one specimen sequenced in a study of blood T cell repertoires in COVID-19. TCRdb's copy holds only in-frame clones and misses some; the assay was immunoSEQ multiplex PCR. The sample shows 200,000 to 250,000 clones, 75% to 90% of them seen only once. Sequences were obtained from PBMCs or T cells enriched from blood (not recorded which). The origin of the receptors is a woman under 30 in a cohort exposed to, infected with or recovered from COVID-19 (not recorded which).

The V call is TRBV28, the J call TRBJ1-4, with D perhaps TRBD1 (5 bases). V lost 3 bases and J 0 bases, leaving 14 bases between the germline ends. The CDR3 spans 17 residues. Germline values: CDR1 MDHEN, CDR2 SYDVKM. This CDR3 reads CASSFNAWGATNEKLFF. Here the CDR3 DNA reads TGTGCCAGCAGTTTTAATGCCTGGGGGGCAACTAATGAAAAACTGTTTTTT.

This clone was detected only once. V is TRBV6-4 and J is TRBJ1-2; 8 bases are a match to TRBD1. CDR3 length: 14 residues. CDR1 is MRHNA and CDR2 is SNTAGT in the germline V gene. J gave up 4 bases and V 3 bases, and 4 bases lay outside the gene matches. The CDR3 sequence is CASSEGTGPYGYTF. In DNA, the CDR3 is TGTGCCAGCAGTGAGGGGACAGGCCCCTATGGCTACACCTTC.

This rearrangement joins TRBV30 to TRBJ1-2, with unresolved D. The length of the CDR3 is 12 residues. With 0 bases removed from V and 8 bases from J, the gap between germline ends came to 10 bases. CDR1 is GTSNPN and CDR2 is SVGIG in the germline V gene (reference sequence). The CDR3 here is CAWSVIGRGYTF. The CDR3 nucleotides are TGTGCCTGGAGTGTAATCGGGAGAGGCTACACCTTC.

CDR3 amino acids: CASTAGGTNTGELFF. In DNA form, the CDR3 reads TGTGCCAGCACAGCGGGGGGCACGAACACCGGGGAGCTGTTTTTT. V usage is TRBV6-5 and J usage is TRBJ2-2; the match to TRBD2 covers 9 bases. Germline loops: CDR1 MNHEY, CDR2 SVGAGI. CDR3 length: 15 residues. V dropped 7 bases and J dropped 0; count of bases not matched to a gene: 3.

In nucleotides, the CDR3 is TGTGCCAGCAGCCCGACTAAAGAGACCCAGTACTTC. Its protein is CASSPTKETQYF. The V and J genes are TRBV7-2 and TRBJ2-5; maybe TRBD2 (5 bases). V was trimmed by 5 bases and J by 3 bases, leaving 7 bases between them. The CDR3 sequence is 12 residues long. Germline V gene sequence: CDR1 SGHTA, CDR2 FQGNSA.

V gene TRBV2 combines with J gene TRBJ1-6; TRBD1 aligns across 7 bases. V lost 5 bases to trimming and J lost 7 bases; unmatched junction nucleotides: 20. This CDR3 contains 19 residues. The germline V gene has CDR1 SNHLY and CDR2 FYNNEI. CDR3 nucleotides: TGTGCCAGCAGTAAACCCGGGACAGCCAAAGCGGGTGTAAATTCACCCCTCCACTTT. Its protein product is CASSKPGTAKAGVNSPLHF. Full variable domain (rest looked up from reference TRBV2 and TRBJ1-6): EPEVTQTPSHQVTQMGQEVILRCVPISNHLYFYWYRQILGQKVEFLVSFYNNEISEKSEIFDDQFSVERPDGSNFTLKIRSTKLEDSAMYFCASSKPGTAKAGVNSPLHFGNGTRLTVT.

The gene calls are TRBV11-2 and TRBJ1-4, with D unresolved. V was trimmed by 5 bases and J by 8 bases, leaving 12 bases between them. This CDR3 region has 13 residues. CDR1 and CDR2 from the germline V gene are SGHAT and FQNNGV. CDR3 loop: CASSGEEREKLFF. DNA for the CDR3: TGTGCCAGCAGCGGTGAAGAGCGGGAAAAACTGTTTTTT.